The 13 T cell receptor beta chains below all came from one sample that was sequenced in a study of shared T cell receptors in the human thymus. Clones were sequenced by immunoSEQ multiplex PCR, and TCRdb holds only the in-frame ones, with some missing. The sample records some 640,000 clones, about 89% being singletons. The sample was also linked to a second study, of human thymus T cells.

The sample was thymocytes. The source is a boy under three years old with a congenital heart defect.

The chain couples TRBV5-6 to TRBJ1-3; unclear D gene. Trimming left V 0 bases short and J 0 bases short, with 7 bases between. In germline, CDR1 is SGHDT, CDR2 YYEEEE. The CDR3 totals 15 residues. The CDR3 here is CASSLEGDSGNTIYF. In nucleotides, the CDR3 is TGTGCCAGCAGCTTGGAGGGAGACTCTGGAAACACCATATATTTT.

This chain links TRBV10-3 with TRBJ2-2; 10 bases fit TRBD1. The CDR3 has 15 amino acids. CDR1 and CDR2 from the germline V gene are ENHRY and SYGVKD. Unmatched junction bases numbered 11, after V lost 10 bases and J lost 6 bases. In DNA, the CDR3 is TGTGCCACAAGGCGACCGGGACAGGGGTCCGGGGAGCTGTTTTTT. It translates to CATRRPGQGSGELFF.

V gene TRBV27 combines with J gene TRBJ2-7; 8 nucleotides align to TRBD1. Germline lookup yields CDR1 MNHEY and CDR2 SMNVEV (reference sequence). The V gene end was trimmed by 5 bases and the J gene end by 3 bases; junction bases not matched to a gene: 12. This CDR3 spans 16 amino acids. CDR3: CASSQTQTGDFYEQYF. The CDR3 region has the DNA TGTGCCAGCAGTCAAACACAGACAGGGGACTTCTACGAGCAGTACTTC.

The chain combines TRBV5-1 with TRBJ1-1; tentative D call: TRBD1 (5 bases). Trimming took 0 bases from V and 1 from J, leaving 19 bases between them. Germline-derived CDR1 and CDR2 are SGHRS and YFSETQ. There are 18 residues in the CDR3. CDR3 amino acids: CASSLVIGESSRNTEAFF. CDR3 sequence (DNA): TGCGCCAGCAGCTTGGTAATAGGGGAATCTTCTAGGAACACTGAAGCTTTCTTT.

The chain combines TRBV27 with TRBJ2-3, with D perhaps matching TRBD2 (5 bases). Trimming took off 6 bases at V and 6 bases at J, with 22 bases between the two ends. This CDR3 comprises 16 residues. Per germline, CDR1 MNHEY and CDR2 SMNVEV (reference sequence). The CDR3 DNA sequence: TGTGCCAGCAGAATCTCCCTTTGGGGAGTGGCCGATACGCAGTATTTT. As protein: CASRISLWGVADTQYF.

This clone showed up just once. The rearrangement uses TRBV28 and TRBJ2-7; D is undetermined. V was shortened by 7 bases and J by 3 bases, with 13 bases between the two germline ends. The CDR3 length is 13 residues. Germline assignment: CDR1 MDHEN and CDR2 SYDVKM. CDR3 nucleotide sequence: TGTGCCAGCACCCCACACCAGTACTACGAGCAGTACTTC. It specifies CASTPHQYYEQYF.

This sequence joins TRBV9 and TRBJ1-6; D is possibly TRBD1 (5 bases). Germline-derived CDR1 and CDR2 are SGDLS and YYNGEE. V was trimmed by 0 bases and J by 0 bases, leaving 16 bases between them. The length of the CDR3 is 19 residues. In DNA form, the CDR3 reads TGTGCCAGCAGCGTAGGCAGGGTACGGAAGAGCTCCTATAATTCACCCCTCCACTTT. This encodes CASSVGRVRKSSYNSPLHF.

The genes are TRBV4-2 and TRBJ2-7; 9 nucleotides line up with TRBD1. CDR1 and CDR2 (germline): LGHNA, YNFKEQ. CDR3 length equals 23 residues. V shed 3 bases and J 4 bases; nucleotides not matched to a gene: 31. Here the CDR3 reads CASSQPVDRGILGPPALNYEQYF. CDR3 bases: TGTGCCAGCAGCCAGCCGGTGGACAGGGGAATTTTGGGACCACCCGCGCTAAATTACGAGCAGTACTTC.

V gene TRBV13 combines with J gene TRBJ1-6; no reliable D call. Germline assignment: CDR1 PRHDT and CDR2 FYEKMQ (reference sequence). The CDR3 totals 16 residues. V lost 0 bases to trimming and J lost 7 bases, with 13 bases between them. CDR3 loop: CASSLGPGNGNSPLHF. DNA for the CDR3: TGTGCCAGCAGCTTAGGCCCCGGGAATGGCAATTCACCCCTCCACTTT.

The CDR3 DNA reads as TGTGCCAGCTCATCATACCTCGGACAGGGGGCTAATGGCGGGGAGCTGTTTTTT. Protein product: CASSSYLGQGANGGELFF. The chain recombines TRBV18 with TRBJ2-2; 11 bases are shared with TRBD1. Trimming cost V 5 bases and J 7 bases; bases outside gene matches: 15. The CDR3 runs 18 residues. The germline gives CDR1 KGHSH, CDR2 LQKENI.

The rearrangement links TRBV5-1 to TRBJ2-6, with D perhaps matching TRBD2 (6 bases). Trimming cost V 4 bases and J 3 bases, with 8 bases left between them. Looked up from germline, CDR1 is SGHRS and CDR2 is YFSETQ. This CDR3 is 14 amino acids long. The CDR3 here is CASSPGSGANVLTF. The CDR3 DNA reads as TGCGCCAGCAGCCCCGGGAGTGGGGCCAACGTCCTGACTTTC.

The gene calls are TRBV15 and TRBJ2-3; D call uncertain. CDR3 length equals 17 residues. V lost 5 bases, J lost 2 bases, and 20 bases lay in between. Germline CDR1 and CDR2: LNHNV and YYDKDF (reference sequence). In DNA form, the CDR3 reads TGTGCCACCAGCTGTGGATCTAGACGTGGGTCCACAGATACGCAGTATTTT. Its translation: CATSCGSRRGSTDTQYF.

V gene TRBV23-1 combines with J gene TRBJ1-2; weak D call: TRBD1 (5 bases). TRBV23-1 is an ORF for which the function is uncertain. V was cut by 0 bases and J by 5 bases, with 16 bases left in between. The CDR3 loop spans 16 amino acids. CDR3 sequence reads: CASSQSARVANYGYTF. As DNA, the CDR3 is TGCGCCAGCAGTCAATCGGCCAGGGTGGCGAATTATGGCTACACCTTC.